The clone carrying this T cell receptor (beta chain) was seen only once. The antigen is not known. Cultured CD4+ T-cell DNA underwent Oncomine TCR Beta short-read sequencing. TCRdb reprocessed the PCR reads with MiXCR, giving one entry per CDR3 protein. The data hold approximately 9,200 distinct CDR3 sequences, with approximately 40% observed a single time. CDR1 and CDR2 (germline): MGHRA, YSYEKL. The trim removed 3 bases at V and 5 bases at J, leaving 10 bases unmatched. The CDR3 runs 16 residues. The treatment was: approximately 9-day PBMC culture with coronavirus spike peptide pools or control peptides (ViraFEST assay). Ahead of the COVID-19 pandemic (2011-2018), the CD4+ T cells of the unexposed donor were collected. These data come from a study of vaccination and CD4 T cells after COVID-19. Study background: Blood was drawn a median around 71 days post second dose, range 14 to 241. Cellular stimulation was performed using overlapping spike peptides derived from SARS-CoV-2, HCoV-NL63, HCoV-OC43 and HCoV-229E.

Sample: CD4+ T cells from blood, cultured in vitro. This TCR derives from a human donor in good health. V usage is TRBV4-1 and J usage is TRBJ2-3, with TRBD1 matching 8 bases. CDR3 DNA: TGCGCCAGCAGCCAGGCCCTCAGGGGGCGGGGAGATACGCAGTATTTT. It is translated as CASSQALRGRGDTQYF.